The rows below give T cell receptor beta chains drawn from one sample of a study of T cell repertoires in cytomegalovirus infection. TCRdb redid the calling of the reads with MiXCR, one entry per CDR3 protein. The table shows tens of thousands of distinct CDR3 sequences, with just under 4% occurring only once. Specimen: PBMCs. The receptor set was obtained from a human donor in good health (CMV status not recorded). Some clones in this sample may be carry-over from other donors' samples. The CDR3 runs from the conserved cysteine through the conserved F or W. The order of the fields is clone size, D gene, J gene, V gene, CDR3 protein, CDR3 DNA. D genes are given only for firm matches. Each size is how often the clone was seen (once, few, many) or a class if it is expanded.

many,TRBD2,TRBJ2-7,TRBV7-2,CASSRLAGAYEQYF,TGTGCCAGCAGCCGTCTAGCGGGAGCCTACGAGCAGTACTTC
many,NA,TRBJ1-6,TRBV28,CAAVGGAWRSYNSPLHF,TGTGCCGCAGTGGGGGGGGCTTGGAGGTCCTATAATTCACCCCTCCACTTT
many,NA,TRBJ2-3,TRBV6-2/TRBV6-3,CASRNGGSDTQYF,TGTGCCAGCAGGAACGGCGGATCAGATACGCAGTATTTT
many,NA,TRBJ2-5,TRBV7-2,CASSLRVVQETQYF,TGTGCCAGCAGCTTGCGGGTGGTCCAAGAGACCCAGTACTTC
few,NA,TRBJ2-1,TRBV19,CASSISSHQFF,TGTGCCAGTAGTATCTCTTCCCACCAGTTCTTC
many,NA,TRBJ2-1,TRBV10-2,CASSEGPRKFF,TGCGCCAGCAGTGAGGGGCCCCGGAAGTTCTTC
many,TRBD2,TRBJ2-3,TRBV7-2,CASSNYRGADTQYF,TGTGCCAGCAGCAACTACCGGGGGGCAGATACGCAGTATTTT
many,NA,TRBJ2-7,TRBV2,CASSGAAYEQYF,TGTGCCAGCAGTGGAGCGGCCTACGAGCAGTACTTC
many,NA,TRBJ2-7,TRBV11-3,CASSFDTSSGYEQYF,TGTGCCAGCAGCTTTGACACATCTTCGGGCTACGAGCAGTACTTC
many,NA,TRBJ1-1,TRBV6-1,CAIRTPGDTEAFF,TGTGCCATCAGAACACCCGGGGACACTGAAGCTTTCTTT
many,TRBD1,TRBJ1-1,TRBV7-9,CASSSDRGFGNTEAFF,TGTGCCAGCAGCTCTGACAGGGGTTTTGGGAACACTGAAGCTTTCTTT
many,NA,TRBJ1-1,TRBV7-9,CASSFKTEAFF,TGTGCCAGCAGCTTTAAGACTGAAGCTTTCTTT
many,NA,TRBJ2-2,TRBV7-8,CASSPWARVRAGELFF,TGTGCCAGCAGCCCCTGGGCTAGGGTTCGGGCCGGGGAGCTGTTTTTT
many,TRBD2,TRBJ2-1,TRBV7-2,CASSPPGLAGYNEQFF,TGTGCCAGCAGCCCCCCGGGACTAGCGGGTTACAATGAGCAGTTCTTC
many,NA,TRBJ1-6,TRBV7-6,CASSLADRQDSPLHF,TGTGCCAGCAGCTTAGCCGATAGACAGGATTCACCCCTCCACTTT
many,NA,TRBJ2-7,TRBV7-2,CASSLEGGPYEQYF,TGTGCCAGCAGCCTAGAGGGGGGGCCCTACGAGCAGTACTTC
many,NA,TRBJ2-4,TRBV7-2,CASSSPGGGDRDNIQYF,TGTGCCAGCAGCTCCCCGGGAGGGGGCGACCGGGACAACATTCAGTACTTC
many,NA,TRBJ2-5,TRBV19,CASRPRQQETQYF,TGTGCCAGTAGGCCCCGACAACAAGAGACCCAGTACTTC
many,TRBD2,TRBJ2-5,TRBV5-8,CASSLLAGGAPETQYF,TGTGCCAGCAGCCTTCTGGCGGGGGGGGCCCCCGAGACCCAGTACTTC
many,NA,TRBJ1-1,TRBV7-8,CASSLYRAGTEAFF,TGTGCCAGCAGCTTGTACAGGGCAGGCACTGAAGCTTTCTTT
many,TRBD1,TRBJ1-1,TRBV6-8,CASSYPSTGGRTEAFF,TGTGCCAGCAGTTACCCCTCGACAGGGGGTCGGACTGAAGCTTTCTTT
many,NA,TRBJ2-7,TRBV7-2,CASSFDGSYEQYF,TGTGCCAGCAGCTTCGATGGGTCTTACGAGCAGTACTTC